This T cell receptor beta chain was sequenced during a study of identical twins. Study-wide findings and caveats: Invariant populations such as MAIT and iNKT cells could partly muddle zero-insertion analyses. Out-of-frame alpha sequences shared by twins showed excess low generation probability.

This clonotype has more than one count but fewer than ten. Its antigen is not known. Donors uniformly comprised healthy Caucasians. The CDR3 consists of 13 residues. Germline V gives CDR1 LNHNV, CDR2 YYDKDF (reference sequence). Losses at the gene ends were 9 bases for V and 3 bases for J; bases not matched to a gene: 6. TCRdb reanalysed the 5' RACE reads using MiXCR and keeps one entry per CDR3 protein. The repertoire holds about 720,000 distinct CDR3 sequences, with around 8.3% as singletons. A further study also used this sample, focusing on yellow fever vaccine responses in identical twins.

The genes are TRBV15 and TRBJ2-7; TRBD1 agrees at 9 bases. The sequenced material came from PBMCs. This receptor was identified in a woman between 18 and 29 years old in good health. CDR3 loop: CATRDRVSYEQYF. CDR3 nucleotide sequence: TGTGCCACGAGGGACAGGGTTAGCTACGAGCAGTACTTC.